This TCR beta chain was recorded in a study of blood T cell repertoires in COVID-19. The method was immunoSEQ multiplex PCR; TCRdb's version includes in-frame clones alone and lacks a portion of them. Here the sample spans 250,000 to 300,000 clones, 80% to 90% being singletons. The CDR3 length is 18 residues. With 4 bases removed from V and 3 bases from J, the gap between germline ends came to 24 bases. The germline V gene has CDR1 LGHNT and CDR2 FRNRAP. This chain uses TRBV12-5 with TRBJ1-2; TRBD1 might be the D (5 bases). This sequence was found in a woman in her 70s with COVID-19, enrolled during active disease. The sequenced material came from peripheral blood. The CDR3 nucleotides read TGTGCTAGTGGTTCGTCGACAGCGTACGCGGATCCGGACTATGGCTACACCTTC. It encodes CASGSSTAYADPDYGYTF.